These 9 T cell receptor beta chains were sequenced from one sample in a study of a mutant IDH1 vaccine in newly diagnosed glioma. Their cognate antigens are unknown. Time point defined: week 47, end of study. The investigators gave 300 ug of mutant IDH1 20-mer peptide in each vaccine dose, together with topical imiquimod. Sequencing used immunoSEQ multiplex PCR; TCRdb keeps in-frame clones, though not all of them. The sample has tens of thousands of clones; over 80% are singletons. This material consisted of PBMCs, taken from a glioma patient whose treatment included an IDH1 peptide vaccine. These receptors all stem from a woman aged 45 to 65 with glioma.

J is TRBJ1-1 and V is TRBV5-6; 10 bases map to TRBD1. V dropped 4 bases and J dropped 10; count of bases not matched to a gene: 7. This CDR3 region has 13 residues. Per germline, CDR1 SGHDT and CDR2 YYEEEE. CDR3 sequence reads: CASSTRQGAGAFF. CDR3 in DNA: TGTGCCAGCAGCACCAGACAGGGGGCAGGAGCTTTCTTT. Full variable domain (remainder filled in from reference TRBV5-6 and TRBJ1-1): DAGVTQSPTHLIKTRGQQVTLRCSPKSGHDTVSWYQQALGQGPQFIFQYYEEEERQRGNFPDRFSGHQFPNYSSELNVNALLLGDSALYLCASSTRQGAGAFFGQGTRLTVV.

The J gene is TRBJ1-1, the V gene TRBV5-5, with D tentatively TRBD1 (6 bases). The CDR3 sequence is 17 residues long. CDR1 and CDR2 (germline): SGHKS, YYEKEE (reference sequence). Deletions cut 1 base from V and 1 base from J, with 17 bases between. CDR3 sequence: CASSLSRGADRNTEAFF. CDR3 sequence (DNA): TGTGCCAGCAGCTTGAGTAGGGGGGCCGACCGGAACACTGAAGCTTTCTTT. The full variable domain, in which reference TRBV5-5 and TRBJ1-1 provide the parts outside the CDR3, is DAGVTQSPTHLIKTRGQQVTLRCSPISGHKSVSWYQQVLGQGPQFIFQYYEKEERGRGNFPDRFSARQFPNYSSELNVNALLLGDSALYLCASSLSRGADRNTEAFFGQGTRLTVV.

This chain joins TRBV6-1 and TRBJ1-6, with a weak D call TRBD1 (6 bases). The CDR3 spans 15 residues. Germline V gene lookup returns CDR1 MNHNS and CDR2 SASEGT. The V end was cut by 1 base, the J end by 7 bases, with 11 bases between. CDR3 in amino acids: CASSEGRGANSPLHF. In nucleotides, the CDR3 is TGTGCCAGCAGTGAAGGCCGGGGGGCAAATTCACCCCTCCACTTT.

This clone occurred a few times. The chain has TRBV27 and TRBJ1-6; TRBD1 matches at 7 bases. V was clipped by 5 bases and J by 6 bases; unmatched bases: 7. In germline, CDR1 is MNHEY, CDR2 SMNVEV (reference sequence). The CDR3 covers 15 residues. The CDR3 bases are TGTGCCAGCAGTCTCTCGGGACAGTCTAATTCACCCCTCCACTTT. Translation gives CASSLSGQSNSPLHF.

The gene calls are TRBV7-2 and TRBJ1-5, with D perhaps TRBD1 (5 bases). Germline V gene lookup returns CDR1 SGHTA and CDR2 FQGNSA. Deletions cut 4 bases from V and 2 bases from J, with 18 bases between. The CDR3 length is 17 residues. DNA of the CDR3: TGTGCCAGCAGCTCGGGACCCAACTTTTCAGGCAATCAGCCCCAGCATTTT. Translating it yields CASSSGPNFSGNQPQHF.

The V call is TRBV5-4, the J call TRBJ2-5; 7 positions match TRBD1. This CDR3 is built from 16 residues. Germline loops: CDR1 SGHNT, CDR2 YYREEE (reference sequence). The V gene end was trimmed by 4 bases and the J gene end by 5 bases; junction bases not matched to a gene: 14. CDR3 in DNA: TGTGCCAGCAGCGCCCCAGGGGGAGCTCTGGGGGAGACCCAGTACTTC. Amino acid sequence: CASSAPGGALGETQYF.

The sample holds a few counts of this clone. This chain's CDR3 is CASSHQGKGQFTEAFF. Here the CDR3 DNA reads TGCGCCAGCAGCCATCAGGGTAAGGGGCAGTTTACTGAAGCTTTCTTT. The J gene is TRBJ1-1, the V gene TRBV4-1, with D possibly matching TRBD1 (5 bases). Per germline, CDR1 MGHRA and CDR2 YSYEKL. This CDR3 has 16 amino acids. V gave up 3 bases and J gave up 5 bases, with 19 bases separating them.

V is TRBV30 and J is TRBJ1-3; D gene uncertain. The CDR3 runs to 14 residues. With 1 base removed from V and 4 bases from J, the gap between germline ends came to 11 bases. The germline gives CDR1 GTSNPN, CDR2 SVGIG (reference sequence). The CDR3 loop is CAWSEGWAGNTIYF. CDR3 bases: TGTGCCTGGAGTGAGGGTTGGGCAGGAAACACCATATATTTT.

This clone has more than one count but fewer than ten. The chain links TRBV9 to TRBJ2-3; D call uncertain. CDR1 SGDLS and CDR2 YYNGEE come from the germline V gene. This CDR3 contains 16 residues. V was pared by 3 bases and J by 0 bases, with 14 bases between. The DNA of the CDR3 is TGTGCCAGCAGCGGGCCCCACATGGGAAGCACAGATACGCAGTATTTT. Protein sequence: CASSGPHMGSTDTQYF.